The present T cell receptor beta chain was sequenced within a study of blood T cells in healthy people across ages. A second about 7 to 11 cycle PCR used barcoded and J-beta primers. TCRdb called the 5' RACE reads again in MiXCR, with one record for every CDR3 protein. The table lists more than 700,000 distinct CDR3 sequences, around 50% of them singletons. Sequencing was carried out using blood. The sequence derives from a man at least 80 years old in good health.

In nucleotides, the CDR3 is TGTGCCAGCAGCTTACGGGCAGCTAGCAATCAGCCCCAGCATTTT. It specifies CASSLRAASNQPQHF. This chain joins TRBV7-2 and TRBJ1-5; no clear D gene. The CDR3 has 15 amino acids. Trimming took 2 bases from V and 0 from J, leaving 8 bases between them. Germline lookup yields CDR1 SGHTA and CDR2 FQGNSA.